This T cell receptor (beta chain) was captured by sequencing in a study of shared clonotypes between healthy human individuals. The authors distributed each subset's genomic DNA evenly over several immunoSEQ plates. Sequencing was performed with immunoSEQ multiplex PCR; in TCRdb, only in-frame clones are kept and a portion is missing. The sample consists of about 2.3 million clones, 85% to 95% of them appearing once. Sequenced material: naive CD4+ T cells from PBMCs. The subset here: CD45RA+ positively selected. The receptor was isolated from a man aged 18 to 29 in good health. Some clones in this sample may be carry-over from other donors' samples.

DNA for the CDR3: TGTGCCAGTAGTATCTTGACAGAGAACACTGAAGCTTTCTTT. Its protein is CASSILTENTEAFF. V and J are TRBV19 and TRBJ1-1, with D perhaps matching TRBD1 (5 bases). From germline, CDR1 is LNHDA and CDR2 SQIVND (reference sequence). The CDR3 is 14 amino acids. With 3 bases removed from V and 1 base from J, the gap between germline ends came to 9 bases. The whole variable domain, filled in from reference TRBV19 and TRBJ1-1, reads DGGITQSPKYLFRKEGQNVTLSCEQNLNHDAMYWYRQDPGQGLRLIYYSQIVNDFQKGDIAEGYSVSREKKESFPLTVTSAQKNPTAFYLCASSILTENTEAFFGQGTRLTVV.